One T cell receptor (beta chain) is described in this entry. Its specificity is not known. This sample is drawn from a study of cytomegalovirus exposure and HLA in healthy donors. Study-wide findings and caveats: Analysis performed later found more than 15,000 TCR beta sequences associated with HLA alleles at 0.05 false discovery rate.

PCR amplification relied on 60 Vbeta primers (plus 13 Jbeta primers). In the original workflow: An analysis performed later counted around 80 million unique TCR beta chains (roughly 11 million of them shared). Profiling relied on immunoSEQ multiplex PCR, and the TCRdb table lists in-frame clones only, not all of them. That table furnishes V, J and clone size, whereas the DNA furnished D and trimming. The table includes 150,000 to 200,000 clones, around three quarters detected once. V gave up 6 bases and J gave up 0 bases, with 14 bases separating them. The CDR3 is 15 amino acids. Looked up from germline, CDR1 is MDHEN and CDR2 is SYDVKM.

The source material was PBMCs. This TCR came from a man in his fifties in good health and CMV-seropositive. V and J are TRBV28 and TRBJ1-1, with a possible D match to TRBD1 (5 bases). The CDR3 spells CASRRGNRLNTEAFF. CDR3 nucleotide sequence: TGTGCCAGCAGGCGCGGGAACAGGTTGAACACTGAAGCTTTCTTT.